This T cell receptor (beta chain) was identified in a study of blood T cell repertoires in COVID-19 (dated by TCRdb to between 2020 and 2021). As for the study more broadly: Samples from collaborators originated in the United States, Italy and Spain and spanned both the acute and convalescent phases of COVID-19. Samples came from the ongoing ImmuneRACE study (first 160 participants) plus 1,254 subjects from 6 global collaborators. The prospective study material was composed of cDNA or gDNA derived from T cells, B-cell-depleted T cells, or PBMCs. Deeply sampled blood TCRbeta repertoires from subjects exposed to, actively infected with, or recovered from COVID-19 were included in the dataset. The repertoires were made available in a free public database intended to serve as a resource for research on the immune response to SARS-CoV-2. Where available, HLA class I and class II types were taken from metadata supplied by the sample provider and were not determined by assay-based typing. Nearly every sample came with metadata listing a de-identified subject ID, COVID-19 status, age in years and sex.

Turning to this clone: Its binding antigen is unknown. No base quality values were provided; no much bigger clone lies one nucleotide off.

Overall results and qualifications from the work: How much clinical and demographic metadata was included differed by source and by participant, and the metadata was provided uncurated.

At one collaborating source in Seattle, patients were enrolled during active infection and were followed longitudinally through the course of disease. Each collaborating institution followed its own protocols to collect whole blood in K2EDTA tubes. For TCRbeta analysis, collaborators shipped samples in one of three forms: frozen whole blood, isolated PBMCs, or DNA extracted from either of those sample types. V is pared back by 4 bases and J by 1 base, with 11 bases lying between the germline termini. The CDR3 goes from the cysteine to the phenylalanine over 14 residues. Only the CDR3 part of the read is kept: 42 bases, read in frame from the first base. The germline V gene sets CDR1 to SGHRS and CDR2 to YFSETQ. TCRbeta CDR3 regions were amplified from genomic DNA by means of the immunoSEQ Assay, a bias-controlled multiplex PCR. The published analysis was carried out like this. Nucleated cell counts per sample were estimated from amplification of reference gene primers within the assay. Sequence reads were collapsed and filtered to measure the absolute abundance of every unique TCRbeta CDR3 rearrangement. Productive Simpson clonality was computed per sample as the square root of Simpson's diversity index over productive rearrangements. The clones in this table, taken by TCRdb from immuneACCESS, are in-frame only. Not every clone is retained; where verified, under half of the shortfall comes from an unresolved V gene, and the cause of the rest is unknown. V and J calls and clone size are as listed in that table; D and trimming were resolved from the DNA. For this sample the table gives 100,000 to 150,000 clones, of which about 89% were detected only once. The top ten hold roughly 3.9% of the sample.

Recombination joined TRBV5-1 with TRBJ1-1; the best D guess is TRBD1, with 6 bases matching. The sequence came from a man in his 60s with COVID-19, enrolled during active disease. Sample: peripheral blood. Read as DNA, the sequence is TGCGCCAGCAGCAGATCACAGGGGAACACTGAAGCTTTCTTT. This sequence encodes CASSRSQGNTEAFF.